Below are 20 T cell receptor beta chains sequenced from a single sample in a study of post-analysis software for immune sequencing data. The study, taken as a whole, reports: About five TRBV segments appeared more often in patients than in controls, and TRBV5-6, TRBV5-1 and TRBV20-1 were among these.

No antigen has been identified for these receptors. TCR beta cDNA libraries had unique molecular identifiers. In TCRdb, the PCR reads were re-called with MiXCR into one record per CDR3 protein. The repertoire holds about 260,000 distinct CDR3 sequences, with 35% to 45% as singletons. Sequenced sample: blood. These receptors were collected from a girl between 5 and 17 years old with multiple sclerosis.

This clonotype was seen a handful of times. The chain links TRBV20-1 to TRBJ2-5; TRBD2 matches 11 bases. Germline V gene lookup returns CDR1 DFQATT and CDR2 SNEGSKA (reference sequence). Unmatched junction bases numbered 6, after V lost 1 base and J lost 2 bases. The CDR3 extends over 16 amino acids. CDR3 protein: CSARGIAGGLQETQYF. Written as DNA, the CDR3 is TGCAGTGCTAGAGGGATAGCGGGAGGGTTACAAGAGACCCAGTACTTC.

This clonotype was detected many times. The V call is TRBV20-1, the J call TRBJ2-3; D is unresolved. Germline V gene lookup returns CDR1 DFQATT and CDR2 SNEGSKA (reference sequence). V was pared by 1 base and J by 0 bases, with 11 bases between. The CDR3 contains 15 residues. The CDR3 region has the DNA TGCAGTGCTAGAGGCAGACTGATTAGCACAGATACGCAGTATTTT. Protein: CSARGRLISTDTQYF.

This clonotype occurred many times. The V gene is TRBV7-2, the J gene TRBJ2-7; D is perhaps TRBD1 or TRBD2 (5 bases each). With 5 bases removed from V and 3 bases from J, the gap between germline ends came to 14 bases. Germline loops: CDR1 SGHTA, CDR2 FQGNSA. This CDR3 has 14 amino acids. The CDR3 DNA sequence: TGTGCCAGCAGCCCACGGGACGGACGCTACGAGCAGTACTTC. Translating gives CASSPRDGRYEQYF. Filled out from reference TRBV7-2 and TRBJ2-7, the complete variable domain reads GAGVSQSPSNKVTEKGKDVELRCDPISGHTALYWYRQSLGQGLEFLIYFQGNSAPDKSGLPSDRFSAERTGGSVSTLTIQRTQQEDSAVYLCASSPRDGRYEQYFGPGTRLTVT.

Concerning this clonotype itself: The junction does not match germline at one end; this may be a read error. The rearrangement uses TRBV2 and TRBJ1-2; no reliable D call. The length of the CDR3 is 14 residues. Germline CDR1 reads SNHLY; CDR2 reads FYNNEI. CDR3 sequence reads: CASSTIEFGYGYTF. In nucleotides, the CDR3 is TGTGCCAGCAGTACGATCGAGTTCGGCTATGGGTACACCTTC.

This clonotype was observed a few times. The CDR3 DNA reads as TGTGCCATCAGTGGGACTAGCGGGGGCTCCTACAATGAGCAGTACTTC. As protein: CAISGTSGGSYNEQYF. The chain is built from TRBV10-3 and TRBJ2-1; 13 bases match TRBD2. Gene TRBJ2-7 matches the end of the DNA better, so the J call may be wrong. The CDR3 extends over 16 amino acids. The germline CDR1 and CDR2 sequences are ENHRY and SYGVKD.

This clonotype has a count of ten or more. The chain carries TRBV20-1 and TRBJ1-2; D is undetermined. V was pared by 7 bases and J by 8 bases, with 20 bases between. Germline values: CDR1 DFQATT, CDR2 SNEGSKA (reference sequence). The CDR3 covers 13 residues. CDR3 sequence: CSGMTLAVGGYTF. CDR3 nucleotide sequence: TGCAGTGGTATGACTCTTGCCGTGGGGGGCTACACCTTC.

A few counts support this clonotype. A much bigger clone sits one base away, suggesting this may be a read error. The chain has TRBV6-1 and TRBJ2-5, with TRBD2 matching 7 bases. The CDR3 spans 14 residues. CDR1 is MNHNS, CDR2 SASEGT, per germline. V was clipped by 4 bases and J by 11 bases; unmatched bases: 13. DNA for the CDR3: TGTGCCAGCAGTGCGACTAGCCACGGGTATGAGCAGTACTTC. Its translation: CASSATSHGYEQYF.

The chain links TRBV5-1 to TRBJ2-1; a possible D gene is TRBD1 (6 bases). V was clipped by 3 bases and J by 4 bases, with 14 bases between them. This CDR3 has 15 amino acids. Looked up from germline, CDR1 is SGHRS and CDR2 is YFSETQ. The CDR3 region has the DNA TGCGCCAGCAGCTCGGTCGGGACACAATACAATGAGCAGTTCTTC. Its protein product is CASSSVGTQYNEQFF. Full variable domain (remainder filled in from reference TRBV5-1 and TRBJ2-1): KAGVTQTPRYLIKTRGQQVTLSCSPISGHRSVSWYQQTPGQGLQFLFEYFSETQRNKGNFPGRFSGRQFSNSRSEMNVSTLELGDSALYLCASSSVGTQYNEQFFGPGTRLTVL.

This clonotype has a count of ten or more. This rearrangement joins TRBV5-1 to TRBJ2-1; D tentatively fits TRBD1 or TRBD2 (5 bases each). The CDR3 totals 14 residues. Trimming removed 5 bases at V and 2 bases at J, with 11 bases between. Germline V gives CDR1 SGHRS, CDR2 YFSETQ. CDR3 nucleotide sequence: TGCGCCAGCAGACCCGTGGGGGCCTACAATGAGCAGTTCTTC. Its protein product is CASRPVGAYNEQFF.

In this sample, this clonotype turned up many times. The rearrangement links TRBV13 to TRBJ2-3; 10 bases map to TRBD1. The CDR3 length is 16 residues. Unmatched junction bases numbered 7, after V lost 5 bases and J lost 2 bases. Germline CDR1 PRHDT, CDR2 FYEKMQ (reference sequence). CDR3 DNA sequence: TGTGCCAGCAGCCCGTGGACAGGGGGTTTCACAGATACGCAGTATTTT. Residues: CASSPWTGGFTDTQYF. Combining the CDR3 with reference TRBV13 and TRBJ2-3 gives the whole variable domain AAGVIQSPRHLIKEKRETATLKCYPIPRHDTVYWYQQGPGQDPQFLISFYEKMQSDKGSIPDRFSAQQFSDYHSELNMSSLELGDSALYFCASSPWTGGFTDTQYFGPGTRLTVL.

This clonotype occurred many times. In DNA form, the CDR3 reads TGTGCCAGCAGCCAAGATGGGGGAGGGGTTAGGGAGCAGTTCTTC. Translation: CASSQDGGGVREQFF. The V call is TRBV4-2, the J call TRBJ2-1; 7 positions match TRBD2. The length of the CDR3 is 15 residues. CDR1 is LGHNA, CDR2 YNFKEQ, per germline. Trimming cost V 0 bases and J 10 bases; bases outside gene matches: 9.

The gene calls are TRBV6-5 and TRBJ2-3; 7 bases are shared with TRBD2. From germline, CDR1 is MNHEY and CDR2 SVGAGI. This CDR3 is 18 amino acids long. V gave up 0 bases and J gave up 2 bases; unmatched junction bases: 11. The CDR3: CASSYSSTRGDPTDTQYF. Written as DNA, the CDR3 is TGTGCCAGCAGTTACTCCAGCACCCGGGGGGACCCCACAGATACGCAGTATTTT.

This clonotype has at least ten counts. The J gene is TRBJ1-4, the V gene TRBV20-1; 9 bases are shared with TRBD1. The CDR3 runs to 14 residues. From germline, CDR1 is DFQATT and CDR2 SNEGSKA (reference sequence). The V gene end was trimmed by 6 bases and the J gene end by 7 bases; junction bases not matched to a gene: 9. The DNA for the CDR3 is TGCAGTGCAGGATACAGGGGGCGAAGTGAAAAACTGTTTTTT. It specifies CSAGYRGRSEKLFF.

This sequence joins TRBV28 and TRBJ2-5; 14 bases line up with TRBD2. Judging by the DNA end, TRBJ2-7 fits better; the J call may be wrong. The V gene's germline CDR1 is MDHEN and CDR2 SYDVKM. This CDR3 spans 17 amino acids. CDR3 region: CASSFRLAGGVGYEQYF. CDR3 bases: TGTGCCAGCAGTTTTCGACTAGCGGGAGGGGTTGGGTACGAGCAGTACTTC.

The CDR3 nucleotides read TGTGCCTGGAGTGTACAGACAGGGGGCTATCAGCCCCAGCATTTT. Translated: CAWSVQTGGYQPQHF. The J gene is TRBJ1-5, the V gene TRBV30; 10 bases line up with TRBD1. This CDR3 comprises 15 residues. V lost 0 bases and J lost 5; bases outside the gene matches: 4. Germline CDR1 and CDR2: GTSNPN and SVGIG (reference sequence).

This clonotype showed up just once. The junction shows a germline mismatch at one end, possibly a read error. This chain uses TRBV7-2 with TRBJ2-3; no clear D. The CDR3 runs 15 residues. CDR1 is SGHTA and CDR2 is FQGNSA in the germline V gene. CDR3 DNA: TGTGCCAGCGGCTTAATCCCGGCTAGCACAGATACGCAGTATTTT. Protein product: CASGLIPASTDTQYF. Complete variable domain (other parts from reference TRBV7-2 and TRBJ2-3): GAGVSQSPSNKVTEKGKDVELRCDPISGHTALYWYRQSLGQGLEFLIYFQGNSAPDKSGLPSDRFSAERTGGSVSTLTIQRTQQEDSAVYLCASGLIPASTDTQYFGPGTRLTVL.

The gene calls are TRBV2 and TRBJ2-7; no reliable D call. CDR1 and CDR2 (germline): SNHLY, FYNNEI. This CDR3 contains 14 residues. V lost 6 bases and J 6 bases, leaving 18 bases between the germline ends. The CDR3: CASRTSPPAPEQYF. As DNA, the CDR3 is TGTGCCAGCAGGACCTCTCCTCCGGCCCCCGAGCAGTACTTC.

This clonotype was detected many times. The gene calls are TRBV5-5 and TRBJ2-1; the D gene could be TRBD1 or TRBD2 (6 bases each). Trimming shortened V by 6 bases and J by 3 bases, and 19 bases separated the two germline ends. CDR3 size: 16 residues. In germline, CDR1 is SGHKS, CDR2 YYEKEE (reference sequence). Written as DNA, the CDR3 is TGTGCCAGCATCCCGACCCCGGGGGCACACTACAATGAGCAGTTCTTC. Translating it yields CASIPTPGAHYNEQFF.

In its sample, this clonotype was seen a few times. The chain links TRBV2 to TRBJ2-5; 7 bases are shared with TRBD1. Germline CDR1 is SNHLY and CDR2 is FYNNEI. CDR3 length equals 14 residues. Trimming took 8 bases from V and 4 from J; bases not matched to a gene: 10. In DNA, the CDR3 is TGTGCCAGCGAGGACAGGCGAGGCCGAGAGACCCAGTACTTC. Its translation: CASEDRRGRETQYF.

This clonotype was detected many times. This chain uses TRBV20-1 with TRBJ2-5; 7 bases fit TRBD2. This CDR3 comprises 12 residues. The J segment lost 2 bases and the V segment lost 4 bases, leaving 1 base of the junction unmatched. CDR1 is DFQATT and CDR2 is SNEGSKA in the germline V gene (reference sequence). This CDR3 is CSATSGQETQYF. The CDR3 DNA follows: TGCAGTGCTACTAGCGGACAAGAGACCCAGTACTTC.